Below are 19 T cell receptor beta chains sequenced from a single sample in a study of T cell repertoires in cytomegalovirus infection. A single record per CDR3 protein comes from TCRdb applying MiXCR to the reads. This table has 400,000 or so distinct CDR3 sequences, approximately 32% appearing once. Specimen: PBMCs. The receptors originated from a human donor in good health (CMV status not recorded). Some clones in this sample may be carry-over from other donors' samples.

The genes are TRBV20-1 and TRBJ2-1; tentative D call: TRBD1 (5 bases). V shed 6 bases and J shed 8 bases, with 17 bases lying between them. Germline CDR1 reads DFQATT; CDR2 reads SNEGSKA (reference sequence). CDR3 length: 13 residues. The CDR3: CSARQGLYHEQFF. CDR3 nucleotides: TGCAGTGCCCGCCAGGGCCTTTACCATGAGCAGTTCTTC.

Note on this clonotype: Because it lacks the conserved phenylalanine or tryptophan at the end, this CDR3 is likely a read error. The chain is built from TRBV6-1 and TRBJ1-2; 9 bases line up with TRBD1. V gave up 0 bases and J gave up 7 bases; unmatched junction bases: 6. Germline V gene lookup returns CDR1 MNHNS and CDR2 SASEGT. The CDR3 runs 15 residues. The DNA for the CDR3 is TGTGCCAGCAGTGAAGCCGGGACAGGGCGTCTTGGCTACACCTTA. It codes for CASSEAGTGRLGYTL.

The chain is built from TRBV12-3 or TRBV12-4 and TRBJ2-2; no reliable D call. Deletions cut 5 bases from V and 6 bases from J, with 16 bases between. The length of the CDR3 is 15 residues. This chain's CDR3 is CASSLQSTEAGELFF. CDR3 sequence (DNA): TGTGCCAGCAGTCTTCAGAGCACCGAGGCCGGGGAGCTGTTTTTT.

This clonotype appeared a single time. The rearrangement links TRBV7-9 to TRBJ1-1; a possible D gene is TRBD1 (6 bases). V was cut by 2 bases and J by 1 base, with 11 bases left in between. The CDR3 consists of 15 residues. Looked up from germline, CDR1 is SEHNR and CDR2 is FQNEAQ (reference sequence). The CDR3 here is CASSLPGAKNTEAFF. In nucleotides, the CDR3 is TGTGCCAGCAGCTTACCAGGGGCGAAGAACACTGAAGCTTTCTTT.

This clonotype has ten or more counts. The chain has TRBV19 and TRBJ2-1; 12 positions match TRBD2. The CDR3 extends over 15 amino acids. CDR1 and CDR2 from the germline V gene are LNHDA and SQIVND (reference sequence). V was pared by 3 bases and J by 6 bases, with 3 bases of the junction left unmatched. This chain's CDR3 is CASSIGLAGINEQFF. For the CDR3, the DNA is TGTGCCAGTAGTATCGGACTAGCGGGGATCAATGAGCAGTTCTTC.

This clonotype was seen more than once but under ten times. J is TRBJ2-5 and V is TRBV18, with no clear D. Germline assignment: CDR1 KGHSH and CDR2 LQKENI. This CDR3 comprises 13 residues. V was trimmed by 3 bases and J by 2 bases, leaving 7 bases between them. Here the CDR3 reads CASSPRIQETQYF. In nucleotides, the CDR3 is TGTGCCAGCTCACCGAGGATACAAGAGACCCAGTACTTC.

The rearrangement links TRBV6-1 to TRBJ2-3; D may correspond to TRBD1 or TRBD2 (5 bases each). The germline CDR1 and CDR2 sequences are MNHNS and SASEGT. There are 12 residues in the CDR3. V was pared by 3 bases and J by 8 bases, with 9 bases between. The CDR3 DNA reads TGTGCCAGCAGTGAGCTCGGGGCTACGCAGTATTTT. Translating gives CASSELGATQYF.

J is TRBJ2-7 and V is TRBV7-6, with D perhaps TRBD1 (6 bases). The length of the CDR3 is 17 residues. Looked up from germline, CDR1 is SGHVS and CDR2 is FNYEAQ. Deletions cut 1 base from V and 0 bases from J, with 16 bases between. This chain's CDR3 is CASSLGGPGANSYEQYF. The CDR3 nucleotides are TGTGCCAGCAGCTTAGGGGGACCAGGGGCGAACTCCTACGAGCAGTACTTC.

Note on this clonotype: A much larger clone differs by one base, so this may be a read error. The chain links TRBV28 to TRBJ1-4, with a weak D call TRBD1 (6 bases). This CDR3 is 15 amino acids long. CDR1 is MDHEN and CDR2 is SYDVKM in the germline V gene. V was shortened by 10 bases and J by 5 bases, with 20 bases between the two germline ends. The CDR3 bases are TGTGCCATCACCCCGGGAACAGGGCCAAATGAAAAACTGTTTTTT. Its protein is CAITPGTGPNEKLFF.

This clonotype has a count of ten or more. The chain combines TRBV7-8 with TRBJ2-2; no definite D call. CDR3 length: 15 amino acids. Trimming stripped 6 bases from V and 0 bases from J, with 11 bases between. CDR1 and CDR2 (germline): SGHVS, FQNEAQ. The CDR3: CASSSGPANTGELFF. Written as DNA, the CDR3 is TGTGCCAGCAGTTCGGGCCCCGCGAACACCGGGGAGCTGTTTTTT. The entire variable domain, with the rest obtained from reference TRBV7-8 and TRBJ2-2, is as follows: GAGVSQSPRYKVAKRGQDVALRCDPISGHVSLFWYQQALGQGPEFLTYFQNEAQLDKSGLPSDRFFAERPEGSVSTLKIQRTQQEDSAVYLCASSSGPANTGELFFGEGSRLTVL.

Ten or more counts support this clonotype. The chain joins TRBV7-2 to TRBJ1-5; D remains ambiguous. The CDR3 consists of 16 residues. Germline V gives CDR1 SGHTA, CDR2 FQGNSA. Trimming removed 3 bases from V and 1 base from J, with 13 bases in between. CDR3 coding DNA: TGTGCCAGCAGCTTGAGGGCGGACGCGAGCAATCAGCCCCAGCATTTT. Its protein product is CASSLRADASNQPQHF. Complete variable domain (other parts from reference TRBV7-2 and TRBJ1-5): GAGVSQSPSNKVTEKGKDVELRCDPISGHTALYWYRQSLGQGLEFLIYFQGNSAPDKSGLPSDRFSAERTGGSVSTLTIQRTQQEDSAVYLCASSLRADASNQPQHFGDGTRLSIL.

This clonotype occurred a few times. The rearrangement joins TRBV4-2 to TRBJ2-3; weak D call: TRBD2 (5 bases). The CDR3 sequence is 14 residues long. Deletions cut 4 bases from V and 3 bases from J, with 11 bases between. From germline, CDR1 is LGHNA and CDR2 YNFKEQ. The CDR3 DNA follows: TGTGCCAGCAGCCGAGATAGCGCGACAGATACGCAGTATTTT. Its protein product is CASSRDSATDTQYF.

CDR3 loop: CASSQNGRIPDTQYF. The CDR3 DNA reads TGTGCCAGCAGCCAAAACGGCCGAATCCCAGATACGCAGTATTTT. The V call is TRBV14, the J call TRBJ2-3; no reliable D call. There are 15 residues in the CDR3. Germline loops: CDR1 SGHDN, CDR2 FVKESK. V lost 2 bases to trimming and J lost 4 bases, with 13 bases between them.

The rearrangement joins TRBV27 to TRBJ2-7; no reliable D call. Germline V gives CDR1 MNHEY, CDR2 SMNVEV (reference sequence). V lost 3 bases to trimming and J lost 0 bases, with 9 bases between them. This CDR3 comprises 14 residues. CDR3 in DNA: TGTGCCAGCAGTTTTGTCGACCGCTCCTACGAGCAGTACTTC. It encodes CASSFVDRSYEQYF.

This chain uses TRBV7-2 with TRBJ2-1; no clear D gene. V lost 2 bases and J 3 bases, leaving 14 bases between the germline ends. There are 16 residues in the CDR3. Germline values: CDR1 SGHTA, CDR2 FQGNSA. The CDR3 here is CASSLHKPISYNEQFF. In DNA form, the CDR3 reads TGTGCCAGCAGCTTACACAAGCCCATTAGCTACAATGAGCAGTTCTTC. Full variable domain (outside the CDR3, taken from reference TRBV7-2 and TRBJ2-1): GAGVSQSPSNKVTEKGKDVELRCDPISGHTALYWYRQSLGQGLEFLIYFQGNSAPDKSGLPSDRFSAERTGGSVSTLTIQRTQQEDSAVYLCASSLHKPISYNEQFFGPGTRLTVL.

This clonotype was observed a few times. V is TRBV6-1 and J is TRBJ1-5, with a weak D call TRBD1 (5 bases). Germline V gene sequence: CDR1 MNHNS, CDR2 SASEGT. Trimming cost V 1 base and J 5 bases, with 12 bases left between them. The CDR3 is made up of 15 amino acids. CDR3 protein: CASSEDEAGHQPQHF. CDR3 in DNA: TGTGCCAGCAGTGAAGATGAGGCGGGACATCAGCCCCAGCATTTT.

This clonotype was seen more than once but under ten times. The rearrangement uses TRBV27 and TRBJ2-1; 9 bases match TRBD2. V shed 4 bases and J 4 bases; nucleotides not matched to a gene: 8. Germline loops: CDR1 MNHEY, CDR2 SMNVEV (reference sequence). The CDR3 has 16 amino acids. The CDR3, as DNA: TGTGCCAGCAGTTCGCCAGCGGGGGGATTTTACAATGAGCAGTTCTTC. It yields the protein CASSSPAGGFYNEQFF.

The CDR3 loop reads CASRDRGRTEAFF. CDR3 in DNA: TGTGCCAGCAGGGACAGGGGCAGGACTGAAGCTTTCTTT. The rearrangement uses TRBV2 and TRBJ1-1; 9 positions match TRBD1. The junction had 4 bases not matched to a gene; V was cut back by 6 bases and J by 5 bases. The CDR3 is 13 amino acids. Germline V gene lookup returns CDR1 SNHLY and CDR2 FYNNEI.

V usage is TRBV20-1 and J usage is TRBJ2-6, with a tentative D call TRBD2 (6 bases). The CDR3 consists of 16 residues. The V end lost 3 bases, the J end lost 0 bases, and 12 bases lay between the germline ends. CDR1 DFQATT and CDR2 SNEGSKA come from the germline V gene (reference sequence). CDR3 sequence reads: CSASGGEDSGANVLTF. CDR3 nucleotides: TGCAGTGCTAGCGGGGGAGAGGACTCTGGGGCCAACGTCCTGACTTTC.